This T cell receptor (beta chain) came from a study of Tregs in tolerant kidney transplant recipients. Unstimulated Tregs (CD4+CD25+CD127-) and CD4+CD25- non-Tregs were sorted from PBMCs. Germline CDR1 reads SGHRS; CDR2 reads YFSETQ. With 0 bases clipped from V and 5 bases from J, the junction kept 4 bases outside the gene matches. The CDR3 spans 14 residues. The protocol was immunoSEQ multiplex PCR, while the TCRdb copy is restricted to in-frame clones and leaves out a portion. The sample has over 85,000 clones, 93% seen once. The sample was CD4+ T cells from blood, taken before the transplant. The TCR sequence derives from a human donor who received a combined kidney and bone marrow transplant. The genes are TRBV5-1 and TRBJ2-5, with 7 bases lining up with TRBD1. CDR3 sequence: CASSLGQGSETQYF. The CDR3 coding sequence is TGCGCCAGCAGCTTGGGACAGGGCAGTGAGACCCAGTACTTC.